This TCR beta chain was documented in a study of blood T cell repertoires in COVID-19. Overall study: PBMCs, B-cell-depleted T cells, or T cells provided the cDNA or gDNA that made up the material.

Cohort 3 recovery required two negative PCRs, clearance, or symptom resolution. Using immunoSEQ multiplex PCR, the repertoire was profiled, and TCRdb retains in-frame clones only, with some absent. This table holds 300,000 to 450,000 clones, 88% found once. This clone was recorded once. The V gene's germline CDR1 is MDHEN and CDR2 SYDVKM. The V gene end was trimmed by 5 bases and the J gene end by 2 bases; junction bases not matched to a gene: 9. CDR3 size: 15 residues. This receptor was taken from a young woman who had recovered from COVID-19. V usage is TRBV28 and J usage is TRBJ2-7, with 7 bases aligning to TRBD1. Sequencing was done on a sample of PBMCs or T cells enriched from blood (not recorded which). Written as DNA, the CDR3 is TGTGCCAGCAGTCCTAAGACAGGGAACCCCTACGAGCAGTACTTC. This sequence encodes CASSPKTGNPYEQYF.